One and the same sample provided the 26 T cell receptor beta chains below, sequenced in a study of T-cell reconstitution after alpha-beta-depleted transplantation in children. The TCRbeta library was prepared with unique molecular identifiers. TCRdb re-derived calls from the PCR reads in MiXCR, one entry per CDR3 protein. The table includes over 90,000 distinct CDR3 sequences, over 6% detected once. This specimen was PBMCs, taken before TCRalphabeta/CD19-depleted stem cell transplant. Receptors were obtained from a boy younger than 10 with acute lymphoblastic leukemia, due to receive a stem cell transplant.

This chain joins TRBV5-1 and TRBJ2-7, with 8 bases matching TRBD1. The CDR3 spans 15 residues. V gave up 0 bases and J gave up 3 bases; unmatched junction bases: 5. Germline V gene sequence: CDR1 SGHRS, CDR2 YFSETQ. The CDR3 nucleotides read TGCGCCAGCAGCTTGGGGGCGACAGGGGTCTACGAGCAGTACTTC. This sequence encodes CASSLGATGVYEQYF.

The rearrangement uses TRBV20-1 and TRBJ2-7; 12 nucleotides align to TRBD2. The junction had 2 bases not matched to a gene; V was cut back by 0 bases and J by 2 bases. The germline V gene encodes CDR1 DFQATT and CDR2 SNEGSKA (reference sequence). CDR3 length equals 15 residues. CDR3 residues: CSARDRLAGAYEQYF. The CDR3 coding sequence is TGCAGTGCTAGAGATCGACTAGCGGGGGCCTACGAGCAGTACTTC.

V and J are TRBV20-1 and TRBJ2-7, with a tentative D call TRBD2 (5 bases). Between the trimmed V and J ends, which lost 4 bases and 0 bases, there was a span of 13 bases. From germline, CDR1 is DFQATT and CDR2 SNEGSKA (reference sequence). The CDR3 sequence is 14 residues long. CDR3 protein: CSATDPGSSYEQYF. The CDR3 DNA reads TGCAGTGCTACCGACCCGGGGAGCTCCTACGAGCAGTACTTC.

In its sample, this clonotype was seen many times. This chain connects TRBV12-3 or TRBV12-4 to TRBJ2-2; 9 bases are shared with TRBD1. This CDR3 has 15 amino acids. Unmatched junction bases numbered 8, after V lost 6 bases and J lost 6 bases. The CDR3 here is CASRRDRVGAGELFF. As DNA, the CDR3 is TGTGCCAGCAGACGGGACAGGGTCGGGGCCGGGGAGCTGTTTTTT.

This chain uses TRBV6-1 with TRBJ1-3; D remains ambiguous. Germline V lookup: CDR1 MNHNS, CDR2 SASEGT. V was cut by 1 base and J by 0 bases, with 10 bases left in between. This CDR3 region has 16 residues. The CDR3 sequence is CASSEGPGLSGNTIYF. The CDR3, as DNA: TGTGCCAGCAGTGAAGGCCCAGGACTCTCTGGAAACACCATATATTTT.

As regards this clonotype: With a much larger clone just one base away, this may be a read error. The chain couples TRBV20-1 to TRBJ2-3, with TRBD2 identical over 11 bases. CDR1 and CDR2 from the germline V gene are DFQATT and SNEGSKA (reference sequence). CDR3 length: 16 amino acids. The CDR3 DNA follows: TGCTGTGCTTACCCACTAGCGGGGGCCCGGCGAGATACGCAGTATTTT. Amino acids: CCAYPLAGARRDTQYF.

The chain couples TRBV25-1 to TRBJ2-5, with a tentative D call TRBD1 (6 bases). The CDR3 is 13 residues long. Trimming removed 4 bases from V and 2 bases from J, with 8 bases in between. Germline CDR1 is MGHDK and CDR2 is SYGVNS. CDR3 sequence: CASSGTVQETQYF. CDR3 sequence (DNA): TGTGCCAGCAGTGGGACAGTTCAAGAGACCCAGTACTTC.

This clonotype was recorded many times. V gene TRBV11-2 combines with J gene TRBJ2-1, with D unclear. The V gene's germline CDR1 is SGHAT and CDR2 FQNNGV. The V and J ends lost 4 bases and 6 bases respectively, with 16 bases between them. The CDR3 runs 15 residues. For the CDR3, the DNA is TGTGCCAGCAGCTCTTCCGACGCTGGGGTCAATGAGCAGTTCTTC. Residues: CASSSSDAGVNEQFF.

The chain is built from TRBV4-2 and TRBJ2-5; D not certain. Germline CDR1 LGHNA, CDR2 YNFKEQ. The CDR3 sequence is 14 residues long. Trimming pared 0 bases from V and 3 bases from J, leaving 8 bases between. Here the CDR3 DNA reads TGTGCCAGCAGCCAAGAAGGGTTAGAAGAGACCCAGTACTTC. Protein: CASSQEGLEETQYF.

In this sample, this clonotype turned up many times. The DNA for the CDR3 is TGTGCCAGCAGTTACAATAGCAATCAGCCCCAGCATTTT. Residues: CASSYNSNQPQHF. This chain connects TRBV6-5 to TRBJ1-5, with D hard to call. Germline-derived CDR1 and CDR2 are MNHEY and SVGAGI. CDR3 length: 13 residues. Trimming took off 2 bases at V and 0 bases at J, with 2 bases between the two ends.

This clonotype was counted many times. The V call is TRBV5-6, the J call TRBJ2-7; D gene ambiguous. The ends were cut back, 0 bases at V and 0 bases at J, with 7 bases in the middle. The germline gives CDR1 SGHDT, CDR2 YYEEEE. The CDR3 loop spans 14 amino acids. The CDR3 reads CASSLGQVSYEQYF. DNA of the CDR3: TGTGCCAGCAGCTTGGGACAAGTCTCCTACGAGCAGTACTTC.

This clonotype was counted only a few times. V and J are TRBV6-1 and TRBJ1-1; D not certain. Germline lookup yields CDR1 MNHNS and CDR2 SASEGT. V lost 1 base to trimming and J lost 5 bases, with 11 bases between them. The CDR3 sequence is 14 residues long. In nucleotides, the CDR3 is TGTGCCAGCAGTGAAGAGGTGGGGAGGACTGAAGCTTTCTTT. Residues: CASSEEVGRTEAFF.

By share, this clonotype counts as large. The gene calls are TRBV20-1 and TRBJ2-1; perhaps D is TRBD1 or TRBD2 (5 bases each). Trimming removed 1 base from V and 2 bases from J, with 12 bases in between. The germline gives CDR1 DFQATT, CDR2 SNEGSKA (reference sequence). The CDR3 totals 15 residues. The CDR3 coding sequence is TGCAGTGCTAGAGGGGACCTAAGGGCCTACAATGAGCAGTTCTTC. Its translation is CSARGDLRAYNEQFF.

This clonotype was picked up many times. The rearrangement links TRBV5-6 to TRBJ1-1; D gene ambiguous. The CDR3 is 15 amino acids. Trimming pared 4 bases from V and 5 bases from J, leaving 18 bases between. From germline, CDR1 is SGHDT and CDR2 YYEEEE. CDR3 sequence: CASSPYSSRETEAFF. The CDR3, as DNA: TGTGCCAGCAGCCCCTATTCCTCCCGGGAGACTGAAGCTTTCTTT.

This clonotype was seen only a few times. Possible read error: a much larger clone is one base away. J is TRBJ1-2 and V is TRBV27, with 9 positions matching TRBD1. The V and J ends lost 5 bases and 2 bases, in that order; junction bases with no gene match: 3. CDR1 and CDR2 (germline): MNHEY, SMNVEV (reference sequence). CDR3 length: 14 residues. The CDR3 sequence is CASSRDRENYGYTF. In DNA, the CDR3 is TGTGCCAGCAGTAGGGACAGGGAAAACTATGGCTACACCTTC.

This clonotype was seen at least ten times. J is TRBJ2-1 and V is TRBV12-3 or TRBV12-4; unclear D gene. With 2 bases removed from V and 4 bases from J, the gap between germline ends came to 9 bases. This CDR3 contains 14 residues. The CDR3: CASSLPPRYNEQFF. The DNA of the CDR3 is TGTGCCAGCAGTTTACCTCCCAGGTACAATGAGCAGTTCTTC.

The sample holds many counts of this clonotype. This chain uses TRBV5-1 with TRBJ2-7; possible D gene TRBD1, 5 bases. The germline V and J ends were trimmed by 0 bases and 0 bases, with 13 bases remaining between them. This CDR3 spans 16 amino acids. The V gene's germline CDR1 is SGHRS and CDR2 YFSETQ. CDR3 nucleotide sequence: TGCGCCAGCAGCTTGGCCCAGGGTTTGAGCTCCTACGAGCAGTACTTC. It translates to CASSLAQGLSSYEQYF. The variable domain in full, with the rest retrieved from reference TRBV5-1 and TRBJ2-7, is KAGVTQTPRYLIKTRGQQVTLSCSPISGHRSVSWYQQTPGQGLQFLFEYFSETQRNKGNFPGRFSGRQFSNSRSEMNVSTLELGDSALYLCASSLAQGLSSYEQYFGPGTRLTVT.

This clonotype has more than one count but fewer than ten. The J gene is TRBJ2-1, the V gene TRBV15; tentatively, D is TRBD2 (6 bases). Germline V gene sequence: CDR1 LNHNV, CDR2 YYDKDF (reference sequence). Trimming pared 5 bases from V and 6 bases from J, leaving 17 bases between. The CDR3 runs 15 residues. CDR3 protein: CATSRRDSMGNEQFF. In nucleotides, the CDR3 is TGTGCCACCAGCCGACGGGACTCCATGGGCAATGAGCAGTTCTTC.

The table lists this clonotype with many counts. V is TRBV24-1 and J is TRBJ2-3; D perhaps matches TRBD1 (5 bases). V gave up 9 bases and J gave up 2 bases, with 11 bases separating them. This CDR3 spans 13 amino acids. CDR1 KGHDR and CDR2 SFDVKD come from the germline V gene. The CDR3 loop reads CATGADYTDTQYF. CDR3 in DNA: TGTGCCACCGGGGCGGATTACACAGATACGCAGTATTTT.

This chain connects TRBV3-1 to TRBJ1-3; no firm D call. Trimming removed 0 bases at V and 8 bases at J, with 14 bases between. The CDR3 runs to 15 residues. Looked up from germline, CDR1 is LGHDT and CDR2 is YNNKEL (reference sequence). Here the CDR3 reads CASSQDLRLRDTIYF. The CDR3 DNA is TGTGCCAGCAGCCAAGACCTAAGGCTCCGGGACACCATATATTTT.

This chain connects TRBV7-9 to TRBJ2-3; a weak D match, TRBD2 (6 bases). CDR3 size: 12 residues. Germline V CDR1 and CDR2: SEHNR, FQNEAQ (reference sequence). V dropped 5 bases and J dropped 5 bases, with 8 bases sitting between them. CDR3 sequence reads: CASSVGGDTQYF. In DNA form, the CDR3 reads TGTGCCAGCAGCGTCGGGGGAGATACGCAGTATTTT.

This clonotype came up many times. V and J are TRBV7-2 and TRBJ2-7; D remains ambiguous. In germline, CDR1 is SGHTA, CDR2 FQGNSA. Trimming took 4 bases from V and 2 from J, leaving 3 bases between them. The CDR3 length is 11 residues. In DNA form, the CDR3 reads TGTGCCAGCAGCTCAACCTACGAGCAGTACTTC. Translating gives CASSSTYEQYF.

V gene TRBV5-1 combines with J gene TRBJ2-2; 8 bases agree with TRBD1. V lost 4 bases and J lost 3; bases outside the gene matches: 5. Per the germline V gene, CDR1 is SGHRS and CDR2 is YFSETQ. The CDR3 length is 15 residues. The CDR3 region has the DNA TGCGCCAGCAGCCCAGACAGGGGCGACACCGGGGAGCTGTTTTTT. It codes for CASSPDRGDTGELFF.

This clonotype appeared a few times. The gene calls are TRBV7-9 and TRBJ1-5; no clear D. This CDR3 has 14 residues. Per the germline V gene, CDR1 is SEHNR and CDR2 is FQNEAQ (reference sequence). The V end was cut by 5 bases, the J end by 5 bases, with 13 bases between. In DNA form, the CDR3 reads TGTGCCAGCAGCACAAGTTTTGCCTATCAGCCCCAGCATTTT. This translates into CASSTSFAYQPQHF.

This clonotype has just a few counts. This chain joins TRBV6-2 or TRBV6-3 and TRBJ2-7, with D perhaps matching TRBD2 (5 bases). Trimming cost V 6 bases and J 5 bases, with 14 bases left between them. Looked up from germline, CDR1 is MNHEY and CDR2 is SVGEGT. This CDR3 comprises 13 residues. The CDR3 here is CASSFLAAHEQYF. CDR3 nucleotide sequence: TGTGCCAGCAGCTTCCTAGCCGCCCACGAGCAGTACTTC.

This clonotype was counted a few times. V usage is TRBV6-2 or TRBV6-3 and J usage is TRBJ1-3; no clear D. This CDR3 is built from 18 residues. V lost 0 bases to trimming and J lost 0 bases, with 15 bases between them. Germline V lookup: CDR1 MNHEY, CDR2 SVGEGT. CDR3 loop: CASSYSISGRSSGNTIYF. The CDR3 DNA follows: TGTGCCAGCAGTTACTCGATTAGCGGACGGAGCTCTGGAAACACCATATATTTT.